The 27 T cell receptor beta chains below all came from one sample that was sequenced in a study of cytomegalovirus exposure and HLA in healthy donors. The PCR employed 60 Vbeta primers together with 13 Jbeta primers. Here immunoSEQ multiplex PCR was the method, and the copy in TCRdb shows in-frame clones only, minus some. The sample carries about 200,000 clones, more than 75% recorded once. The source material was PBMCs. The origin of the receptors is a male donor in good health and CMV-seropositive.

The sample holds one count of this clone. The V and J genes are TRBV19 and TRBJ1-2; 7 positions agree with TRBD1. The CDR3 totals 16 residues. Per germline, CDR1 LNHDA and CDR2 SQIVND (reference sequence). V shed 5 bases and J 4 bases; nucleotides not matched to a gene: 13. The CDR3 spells CASSSTGTEALYGYTF. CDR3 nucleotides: TGTGCCAGTAGTTCGACCGGGACAGAGGCCCTCTATGGCTACACCTTC.

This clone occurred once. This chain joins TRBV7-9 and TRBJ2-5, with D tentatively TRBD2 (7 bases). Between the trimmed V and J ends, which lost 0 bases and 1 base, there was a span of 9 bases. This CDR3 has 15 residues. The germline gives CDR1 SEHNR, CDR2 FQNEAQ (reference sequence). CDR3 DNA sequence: TGTGCCAGCAGCTTAGCCGCGGGGGCCCAAGAGACCCAGTACTTC. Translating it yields CASSLAAGAQETQYF. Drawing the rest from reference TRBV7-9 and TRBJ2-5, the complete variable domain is DTGVSQNPRHKITKRGQNVTFRCDPISEHNRLYWYRQTLGQGPEFLTYFQNEAQLEKSRLLSDRFSAERPKGSFSTLEIQRTEQGDSAMYLCASSLAAGAQETQYFGPGTRLLVL.

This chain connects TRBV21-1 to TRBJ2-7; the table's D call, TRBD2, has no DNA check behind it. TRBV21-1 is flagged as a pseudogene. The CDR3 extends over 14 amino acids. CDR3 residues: CASSNWTGSYEQYF. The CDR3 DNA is TGTGCCAGCAGCAACTGGACTGGCTCCTACGAGCAGTACTTC.

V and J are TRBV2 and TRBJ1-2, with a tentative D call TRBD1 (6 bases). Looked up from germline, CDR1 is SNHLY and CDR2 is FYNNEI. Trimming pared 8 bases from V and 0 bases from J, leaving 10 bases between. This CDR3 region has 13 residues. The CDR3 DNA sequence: TGTGCCAGCTACGGACAGCCTAACTATGGCTACACCTTC. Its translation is CASYGQPNYGYTF.

CDR3 coding DNA: TGTGCCAGCAGTGTCGAGACAGGGTACCCAAACACTGAAGCTTTCTTT. Translated, it gives CASSVETGYPNTEAFF. The rearrangement links TRBV6-1 to TRBJ1-1, with 7 bases that match TRBD1. The CDR3 spans 16 residues. V lost 4 bases and J lost 2; bases outside the gene matches: 10. The V gene's germline CDR1 is MNHNS and CDR2 SASEGT.

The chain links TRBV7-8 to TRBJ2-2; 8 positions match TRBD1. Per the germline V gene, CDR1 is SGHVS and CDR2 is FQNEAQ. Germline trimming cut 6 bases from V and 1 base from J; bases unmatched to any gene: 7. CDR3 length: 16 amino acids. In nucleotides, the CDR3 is TGTGCCAGCAGTAGAACCGGGACAGGGAACACCGGGGAGCTGTTTTTT. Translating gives CASSRTGTGNTGELFF. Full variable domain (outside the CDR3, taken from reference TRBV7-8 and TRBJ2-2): GAGVSQSPRYKVAKRGQDVALRCDPISGHVSLFWYQQALGQGPEFLTYFQNEAQLDKSGLPSDRFFAERPEGSVSTLKIQRTQQEDSAVYLCASSRTGTGNTGELFFGEGSRLTVL.

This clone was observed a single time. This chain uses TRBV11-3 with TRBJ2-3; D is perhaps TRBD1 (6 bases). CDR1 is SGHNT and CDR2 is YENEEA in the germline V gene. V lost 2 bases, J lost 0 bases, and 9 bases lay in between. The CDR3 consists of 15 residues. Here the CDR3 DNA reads TGTGCCAGCAGCTTAAGGGGGAGAAGCACAGATACGCAGTATTTT. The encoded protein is CASSLRGRSTDTQYF.

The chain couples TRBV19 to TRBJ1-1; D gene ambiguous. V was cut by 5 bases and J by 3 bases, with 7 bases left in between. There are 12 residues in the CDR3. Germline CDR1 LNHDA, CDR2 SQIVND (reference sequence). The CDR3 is CASSFGYTEAFF. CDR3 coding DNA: TGTGCCAGTAGTTTCGGGTACACTGAAGCTTTCTTT.

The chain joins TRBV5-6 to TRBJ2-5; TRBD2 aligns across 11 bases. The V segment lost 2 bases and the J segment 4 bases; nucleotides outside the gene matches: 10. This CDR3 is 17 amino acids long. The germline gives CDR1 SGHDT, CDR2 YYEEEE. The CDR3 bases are TGTGCCAGCAGCTTCGATCTTAGCGGGAGGGCCGCAGAGACCCAGTACTTC. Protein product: CASSFDLSGRAAETQYF.

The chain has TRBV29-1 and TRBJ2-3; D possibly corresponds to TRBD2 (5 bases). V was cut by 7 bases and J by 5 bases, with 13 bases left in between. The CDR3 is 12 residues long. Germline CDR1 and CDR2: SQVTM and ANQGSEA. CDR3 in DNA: TGCAGCGCCGTTGGGAGCGGAGATACGCAGTATTTT. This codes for CSAVGSGDTQYF.

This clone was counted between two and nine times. The DNA for the CDR3 is TGTGCCAGCTCACCAGAGCGATACTATGGCTACACCTTC. This gives the protein CASSPERYYGYTF. The V gene is TRBV18, the J gene TRBJ1-2, with D unclear. There are 13 residues in the CDR3. Per the germline V gene, CDR1 is KGHSH and CDR2 is LQKENI. Trimming shortened V by 2 bases and J by 3 bases, and 7 bases separated the two germline ends.

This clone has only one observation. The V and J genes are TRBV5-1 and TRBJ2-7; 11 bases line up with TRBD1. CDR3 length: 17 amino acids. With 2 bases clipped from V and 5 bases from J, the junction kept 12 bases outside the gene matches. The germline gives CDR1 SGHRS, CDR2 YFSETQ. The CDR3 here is CASSFVGGQGAFNEQYF. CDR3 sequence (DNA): TGCGCCAGCAGCTTCGTCGGCGGACAGGGGGCGTTTAACGAGCAGTACTTC.

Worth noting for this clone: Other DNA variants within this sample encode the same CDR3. DNA for the CDR3: TGTGCCAGCAGCTTAGCAGGGGGTAGCACAGATACGCAGTATTTT. Amino acid sequence: CASSLAGGSTDTQYF. The V and J genes are TRBV7-9 and TRBJ2-3; possibly TRBD1 for D (6 bases). The CDR3 spans 15 residues. V lost 0 bases to trimming and J lost 0 bases, with 7 bases between them. Germline V gene lookup returns CDR1 SEHNR and CDR2 FQNEAQ (reference sequence). Filled out from reference TRBV7-9 and TRBJ2-3, the complete variable domain reads DTGVSQNPRHKITKRGQNVTFRCDPISEHNRLYWYRQTLGQGPEFLTYFQNEAQLEKSRLLSDRFSAERPKGSFSTLEIQRTEQGDSAMYLCASSLAGGSTDTQYFGPGTRLTVL.

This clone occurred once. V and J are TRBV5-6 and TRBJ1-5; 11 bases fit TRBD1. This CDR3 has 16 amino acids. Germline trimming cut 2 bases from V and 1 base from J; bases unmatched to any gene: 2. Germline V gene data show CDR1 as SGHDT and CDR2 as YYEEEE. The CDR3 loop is CASSFGTGGSNQPQHF. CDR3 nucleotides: TGTGCCAGCAGCTTCGGGACAGGGGGGAGCAATCAGCCCCAGCATTTT. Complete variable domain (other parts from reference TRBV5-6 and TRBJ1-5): DAGVTQSPTHLIKTRGQQVTLRCSPKSGHDTVSWYQQALGQGPQFIFQYYEEEERQRGNFPDRFSGHQFPNYSSELNVNALLLGDSALYLCASSFGTGGSNQPQHFGDGTRLSIL.

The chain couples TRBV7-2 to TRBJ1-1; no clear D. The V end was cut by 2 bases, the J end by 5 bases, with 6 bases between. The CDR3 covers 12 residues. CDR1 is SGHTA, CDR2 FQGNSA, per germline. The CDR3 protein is CASSLLLTEAFF. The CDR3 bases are TGTGCCAGCAGCTTATTATTAACTGAAGCTTTCTTT.

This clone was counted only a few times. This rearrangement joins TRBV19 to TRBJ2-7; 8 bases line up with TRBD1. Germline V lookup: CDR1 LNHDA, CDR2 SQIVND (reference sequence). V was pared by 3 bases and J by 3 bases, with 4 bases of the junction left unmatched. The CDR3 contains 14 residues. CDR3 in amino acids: CASSIRTGLYEQYF. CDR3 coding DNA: TGTGCCAGTAGTATCCGGACAGGGCTCTACGAGCAGTACTTC.

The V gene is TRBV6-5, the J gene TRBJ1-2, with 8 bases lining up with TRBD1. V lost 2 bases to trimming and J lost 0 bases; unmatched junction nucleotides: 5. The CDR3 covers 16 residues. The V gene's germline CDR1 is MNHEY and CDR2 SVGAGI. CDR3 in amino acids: CASSYRGQGANYGYTF. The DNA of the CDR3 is TGTGCCAGCAGTTACCGAGGACAGGGAGCTAACTATGGCTACACCTTC.

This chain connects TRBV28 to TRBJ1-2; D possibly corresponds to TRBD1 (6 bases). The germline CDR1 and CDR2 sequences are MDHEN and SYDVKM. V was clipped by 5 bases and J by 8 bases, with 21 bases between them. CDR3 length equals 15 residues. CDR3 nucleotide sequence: TGTGCCAGCAGTCCGTCCGGGAGGGGGGGGCACGGCTACACCTTC. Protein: CASSPSGRGGHGYTF.

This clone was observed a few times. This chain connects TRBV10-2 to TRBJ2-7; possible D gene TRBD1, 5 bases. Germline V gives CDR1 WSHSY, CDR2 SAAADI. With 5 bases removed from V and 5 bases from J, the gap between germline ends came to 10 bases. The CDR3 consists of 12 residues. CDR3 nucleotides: TGCGCCAGCAGTCCAGGGTTCAACGAGCAGTACTTC. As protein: CASSPGFNEQYF.

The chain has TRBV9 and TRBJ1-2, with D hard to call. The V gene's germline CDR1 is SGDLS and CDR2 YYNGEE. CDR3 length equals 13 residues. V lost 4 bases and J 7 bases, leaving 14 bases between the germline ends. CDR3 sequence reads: CASSPNYRVGYTF. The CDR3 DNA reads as TGTGCCAGCAGCCCCAACTATCGTGTTGGCTACACCTTC.

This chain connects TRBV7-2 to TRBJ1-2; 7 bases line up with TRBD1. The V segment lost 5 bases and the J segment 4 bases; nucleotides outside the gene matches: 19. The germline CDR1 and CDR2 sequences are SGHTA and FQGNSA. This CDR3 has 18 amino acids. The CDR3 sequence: CASSPGQSYRYRGYGYTF. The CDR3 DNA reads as TGTGCCAGCAGCCCGGGACAGTCCTACCGGTACAGGGGCTATGGCTACACCTTC.

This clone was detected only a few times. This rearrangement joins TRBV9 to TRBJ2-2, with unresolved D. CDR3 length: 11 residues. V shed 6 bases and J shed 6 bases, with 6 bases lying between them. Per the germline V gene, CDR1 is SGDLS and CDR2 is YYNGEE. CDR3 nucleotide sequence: TGTGCCAGCACCCTTGCCGGGGAGCTGTTTTTT. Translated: CASTLAGELFF.

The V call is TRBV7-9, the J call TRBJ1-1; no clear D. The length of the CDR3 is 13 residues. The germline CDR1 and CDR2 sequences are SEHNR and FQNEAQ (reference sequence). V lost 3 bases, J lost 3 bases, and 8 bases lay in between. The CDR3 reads CASSFQQDTEAFF. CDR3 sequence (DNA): TGTGCCAGCAGCTTCCAACAAGACACTGAAGCTTTCTTT.

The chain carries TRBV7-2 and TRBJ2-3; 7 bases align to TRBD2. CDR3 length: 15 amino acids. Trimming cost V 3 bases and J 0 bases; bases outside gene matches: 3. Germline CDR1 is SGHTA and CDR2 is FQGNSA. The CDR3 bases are TGTGCCAGCAGCTTGGGGACTATTAGCACAGATACGCAGTATTTT. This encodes CASSLGTISTDTQYF.

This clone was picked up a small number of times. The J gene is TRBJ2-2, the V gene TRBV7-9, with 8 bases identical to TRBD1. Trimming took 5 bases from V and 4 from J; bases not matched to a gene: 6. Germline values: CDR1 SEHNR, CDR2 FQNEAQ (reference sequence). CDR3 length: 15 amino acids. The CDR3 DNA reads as TGTGCCAGCAGCAAAACAGGGGGGAGCACCGGGGAGCTGTTTTTT. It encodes CASSKTGGSTGELFF. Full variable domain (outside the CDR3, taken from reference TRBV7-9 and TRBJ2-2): DTGVSQNPRHKITKRGQNVTFRCDPISEHNRLYWYRQTLGQGPEFLTYFQNEAQLEKSRLLSDRFSAERPKGSFSTLEIQRTEQGDSAMYLCASSKTGGSTGELFFGEGSRLTVL.

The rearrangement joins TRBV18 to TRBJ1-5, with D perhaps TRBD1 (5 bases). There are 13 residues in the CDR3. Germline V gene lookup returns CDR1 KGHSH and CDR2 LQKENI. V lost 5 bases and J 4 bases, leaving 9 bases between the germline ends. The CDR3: CASSSDRNQPQHF. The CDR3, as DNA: TGTGCCAGCTCATCTGACAGAAATCAGCCCCAGCATTTT.

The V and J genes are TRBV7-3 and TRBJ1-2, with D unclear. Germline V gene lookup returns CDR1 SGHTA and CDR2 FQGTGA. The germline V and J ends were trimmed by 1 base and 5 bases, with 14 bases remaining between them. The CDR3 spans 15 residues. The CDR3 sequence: CASSLSGKASYGYTF. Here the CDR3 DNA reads TGTGCCAGCAGCTTAAGCGGGAAGGCCAGTTATGGCTACACCTTC.